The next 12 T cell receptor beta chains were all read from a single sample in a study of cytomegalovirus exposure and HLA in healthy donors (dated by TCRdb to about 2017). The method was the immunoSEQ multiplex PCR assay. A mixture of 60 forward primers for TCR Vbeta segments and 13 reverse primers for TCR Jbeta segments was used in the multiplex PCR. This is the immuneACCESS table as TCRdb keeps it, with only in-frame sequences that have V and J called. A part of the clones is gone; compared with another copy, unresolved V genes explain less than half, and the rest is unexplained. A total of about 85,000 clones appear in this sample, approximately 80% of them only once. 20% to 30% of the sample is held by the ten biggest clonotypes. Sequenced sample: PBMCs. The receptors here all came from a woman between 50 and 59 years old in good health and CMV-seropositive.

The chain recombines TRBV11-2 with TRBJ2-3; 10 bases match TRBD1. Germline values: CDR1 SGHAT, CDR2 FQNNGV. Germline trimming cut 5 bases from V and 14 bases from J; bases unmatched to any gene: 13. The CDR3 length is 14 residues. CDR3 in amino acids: CASSTLRDRGFWYF. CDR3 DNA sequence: TGTGCCAGCAGCACCCTCCGGGACAGGGGCTTTTGGTATTTT.

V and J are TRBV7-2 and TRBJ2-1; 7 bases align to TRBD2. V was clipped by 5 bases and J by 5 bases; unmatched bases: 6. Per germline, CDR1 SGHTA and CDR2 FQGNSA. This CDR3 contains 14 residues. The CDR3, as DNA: TGTGCCAGCAGCCAAGTAGGGACTAACAATGAGCAGTTCTTC. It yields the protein CASSQVGTNNEQFF.

The CDR3 DNA reads TGTGCCAGCAGCCTCCCCGGTGGCCACCAGAGGATGGGAGAGACCCAGTACTTC. Encoded protein: CASSLPGGHQRMGETQYF. The chain combines TRBV28 with TRBJ2-5; D remains ambiguous. The CDR3 has 18 residues. The V gene's germline CDR1 is MDHEN and CDR2 SYDVKM. The V and J ends lost 6 bases and 4 bases respectively, with 27 bases between them.

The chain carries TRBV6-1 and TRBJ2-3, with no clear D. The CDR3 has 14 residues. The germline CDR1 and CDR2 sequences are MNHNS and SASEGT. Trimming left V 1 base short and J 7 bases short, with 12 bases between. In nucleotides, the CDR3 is TGTGCCAGCAGTGAAGGAGAACCGTTCAATACGCAGTATTTT. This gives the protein CASSEGEPFNTQYF.

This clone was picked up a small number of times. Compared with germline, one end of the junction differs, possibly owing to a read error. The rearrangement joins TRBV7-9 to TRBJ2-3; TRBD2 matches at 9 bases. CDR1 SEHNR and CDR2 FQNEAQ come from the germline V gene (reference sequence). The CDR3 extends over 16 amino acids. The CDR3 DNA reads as TGTTCCAGCAGCCCGAGGACTAGCGCTAGCACAGATACGCAGTATTTT. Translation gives CSSSPRTSASTDTQYF.

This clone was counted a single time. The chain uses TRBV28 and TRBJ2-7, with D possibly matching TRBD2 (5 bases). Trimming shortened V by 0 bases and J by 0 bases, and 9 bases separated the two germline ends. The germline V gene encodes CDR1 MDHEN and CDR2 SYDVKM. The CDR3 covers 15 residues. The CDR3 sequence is CASSLWGGGSYEQYF. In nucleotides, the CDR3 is TGTGCCAGCAGTTTATGGGGCGGAGGCTCCTACGAGCAGTACTTC.

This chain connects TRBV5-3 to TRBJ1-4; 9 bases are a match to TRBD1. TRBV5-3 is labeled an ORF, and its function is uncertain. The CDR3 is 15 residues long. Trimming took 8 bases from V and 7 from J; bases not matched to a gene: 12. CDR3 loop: CARPQGARKREKLFF. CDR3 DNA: TGTGCCAGGCCACAGGGGGCGAGGAAGCGTGAAAAACTGTTTTTT.

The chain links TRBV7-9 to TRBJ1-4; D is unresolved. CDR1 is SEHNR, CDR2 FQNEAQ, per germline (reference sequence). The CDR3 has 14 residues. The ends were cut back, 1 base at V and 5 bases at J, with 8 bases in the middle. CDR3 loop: CASSLGGPNEKLFF. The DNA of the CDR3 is TGTGCCAGCAGCTTAGGTGGGCCAAATGAAAAACTGTTTTTT.

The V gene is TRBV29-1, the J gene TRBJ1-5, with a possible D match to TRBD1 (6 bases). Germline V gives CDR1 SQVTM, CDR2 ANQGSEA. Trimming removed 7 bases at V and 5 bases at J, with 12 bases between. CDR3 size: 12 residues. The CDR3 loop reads CSARRGDQPQHF. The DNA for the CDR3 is TGCAGCGCGCGCAGGGGAGATCAGCCCCAGCATTTT.

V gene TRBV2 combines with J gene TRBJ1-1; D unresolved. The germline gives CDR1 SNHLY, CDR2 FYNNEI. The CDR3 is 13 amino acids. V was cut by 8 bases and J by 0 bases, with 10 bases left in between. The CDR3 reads CASGGSLNTEAFF. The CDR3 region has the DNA TGTGCCAGCGGCGGGAGCTTGAACACTGAAGCTTTCTTT. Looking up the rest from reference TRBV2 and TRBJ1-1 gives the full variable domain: EPEVTQTPSHQVTQMGQEVILRCVPISNHLYFYWYRQILGQKVEFLVSFYNNEISEKSEIFDDQFSVERPDGSNFTLKIRSTKLEDSAMYFCASGGSLNTEAFFGQGTRLTVV.

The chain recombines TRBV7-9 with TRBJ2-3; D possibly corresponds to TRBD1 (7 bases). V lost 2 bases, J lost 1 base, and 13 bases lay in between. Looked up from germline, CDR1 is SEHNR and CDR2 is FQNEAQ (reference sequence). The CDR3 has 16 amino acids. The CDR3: CASSLNAGGRTDTQYF. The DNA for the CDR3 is TGTGCCAGCAGCTTAAACGCAGGGGGGCGCACAGATACGCAGTATTTT.

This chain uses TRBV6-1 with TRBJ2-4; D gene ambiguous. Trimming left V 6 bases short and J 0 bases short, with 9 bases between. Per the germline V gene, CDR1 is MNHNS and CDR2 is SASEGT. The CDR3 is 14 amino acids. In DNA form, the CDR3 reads TGTGCCAGCAGGCCGGGTCTAGCCAAAAACATTCAGTACTTC. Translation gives CASRPGLAKNIQYF.